The rows below give T cell receptor beta chains drawn from one sample of a study of human T cells and chemical hapten exposure. One entry per CDR3 protein, called by TCRdb with MiXCR from the RACE reads. The table lists about 120,000 distinct CDR3 sequences, about 14% of them singletons. The sample was whole blood, taken in connection with sensitization to the hapten diphenylcyclopropenone (DPC). The receptors here all came from a woman aged 18-29 years with alopecia areata. Some clones in this sample may be carry-over from other donors' samples. The CDR3 runs from the conserved cysteine through the conserved F or W. Fields, in order: clone size, J gene, D gene, CDR3 length, V gene, CDR3 DNA, CDR3 protein. D genes are given only for firm matches. Expanded clones get a size class; other rows say once, few or many, or leave the size out.

clone size: few; J gene: TRBJ2-5; D gene: -; CDR3 length: 14; V gene: TRBV4-3; CDR3 DNA: TGCGCCAGCAGCCCGGGACTTGCGCGAGAGACCCAGTACTTC; CDR3 protein: CASSPGLARETQYF
clone size: -; J gene: TRBJ2-5; D gene: TRBD2; CDR3 length: 16; V gene: TRBV18; CDR3 DNA: TGTGCCAGCTCAAACCGAGCGGGGGATTACCAAGAGACCCAGTACTTC; CDR3 protein: CASSNRAGDYQETQYF
clone size: -; J gene: TRBJ2-2; D gene: -; CDR3 length: 12; V gene: TRBV7-6; CDR3 DNA: TGTGCCAGCAGCTTAGGGGCCGGGGAGCTGTTTTTT; CDR3 protein: CASSLGAGELFF
clone size: few; J gene: TRBJ2-3; D gene: -; CDR3 length: 15; V gene: TRBV20-1; CDR3 DNA: TGCAGTGCTAGGCCGACGGGGAGCCCCCCTGATACGCAGTATTTT; CDR3 protein: CSARPTGSPPDTQYF
clone size: -; J gene: TRBJ2-2; D gene: TRBD2; CDR3 length: 17; V gene: TRBV12-3/TRBV12-4; CDR3 DNA: TGTGCCAGCAGTTTTCCTCGGGGGGGCCGGGACACCGGGGAGCTGTTTTTT; CDR3 protein: CASSFPRGGRDTGELFF
clone size: -; J gene: TRBJ2-1; D gene: -; CDR3 length: 12; V gene: TRBV5-6; CDR3 DNA: TGTGCCAGCAGCTTGGGGGTGTATGAGCAGTTCTTC; CDR3 protein: CASSLGVYEQFF
clone size: -; J gene: TRBJ2-3; D gene: -; CDR3 length: 14; V gene: TRBV7-2; CDR3 DNA: TGTGCCAGCAGCTTCTTACTGTCCACAGATACGCAGTATTTT; CDR3 protein: CASSFLLSTDTQYF
clone size: -; J gene: TRBJ1-6; D gene: TRBD1; CDR3 length: 14; V gene: TRBV7-9; CDR3 DNA: TGTGCCACAGACGCTGGGACAGGCAATTCACCCCTCCACTTT; CDR3 protein: CATDAGTGNSPLHF
clone size: -; J gene: TRBJ2-2; D gene: -; CDR3 length: 14; V gene: TRBV20-1; CDR3 DNA: TGCAGTGCTAGAGCCCGCGGGGAGGCCGGGGAGCTGTTTTTT; CDR3 protein: CSARARGEAGELFF
clone size: -; J gene: TRBJ1-1; D gene: TRBD1; CDR3 length: 12; V gene: TRBV20-1; CDR3 DNA: TGCAGTGCTAGAGCCGGGACAGGGGTTGGTTTCTTT; CDR3 protein: CSARAGTGVGFF
clone size: -; J gene: TRBJ1-5; D gene: -; CDR3 length: 17; V gene: TRBV6-1; CDR3 DNA: TGTGCCAGCAGTGAAGGTTCGGCAGGGCTTCTCCCACAGCCCCAGCATTTT; CDR3 protein: CASSEGSAGLLPQPQHF
clone size: -; J gene: TRBJ2-1; D gene: -; CDR3 length: 16; V gene: TRBV4-3; CDR3 DNA: TGCGCCAGCAGCCAAGATGAACTCTTACCCCTCAATGAGCAGTTCTTC; CDR3 protein: CASSQDELLPLNEQFF
clone size: -; J gene: TRBJ2-1; D gene: -; CDR3 length: 15; V gene: TRBV24-1; CDR3 DNA: TGTGCCACCAGTGATTTGGACAGGGGAGGGAATGAGCAGTTCTTC; CDR3 protein: CATSDLDRGGNEQFF
clone size: few; J gene: TRBJ2-2; D gene: -; CDR3 length: 15; V gene: TRBV28; CDR3 DNA: TGTGCCAGCAGTTTTCCAGGACAGTATACCGGGGAGCTGTTTTTT; CDR3 protein: CASSFPGQYTGELFF
clone size: -; J gene: TRBJ1-1; D gene: -; CDR3 length: 9; V gene: TRBV18; CDR3 DNA: TGTGCCAGCTCCAGTGCCGCTTTCTTT; CDR3 protein: CASSSAAFF
clone size: many; J gene: TRBJ1-2; D gene: -; CDR3 length: 13; V gene: TRBV12-3/TRBV12-4; CDR3 DNA: TGTGCCAGCAGTTTATCAGGGAAGGATGGCTACACCTTC; CDR3 protein: CASSLSGKDGYTF
clone size: few; J gene: TRBJ1-2; D gene: TRBD1; CDR3 length: 13; V gene: TRBV6-1; CDR3 DNA: TGTGCCAGCAGTGGGGGGACAGGCTATGGCTACACCTTC; CDR3 protein: CASSGGTGYGYTF
clone size: once; J gene: TRBJ1-5; D gene: -; CDR3 length: 15; V gene: TRBV6-2/TRBV6-3; CDR3 DNA: TGTGCCAGCAGTTACATCAGCGCGGGGAATCAGCCCCAGCATTTT; CDR3 protein: CASSYISAGNQPQHF
clone size: few; J gene: TRBJ1-5; D gene: -; CDR3 length: 15; V gene: TRBV6-1; CDR3 DNA: TGTGCCAGCAGTGACTCGGCAGCTTCAAATCAGCCCCAGCATTTT; CDR3 protein: CASSDSAASNQPQHF
clone size: many; J gene: TRBJ1-2; D gene: -; CDR3 length: 13; V gene: TRBV30; CDR3 DNA: TGTGCCTGGCGTCCCCCAGGGCAGTACGGCTACACCTTC; CDR3 protein: CAWRPPGQYGYTF
clone size: -; J gene: TRBJ2-7; D gene: TRBD2; CDR3 length: 14; V gene: TRBV28; CDR3 DNA: TGTGCCAGCAGTTCCGGACTAGCGGGGAACGAGCAGTACTTC; CDR3 protein: CASSSGLAGNEQYF
clone size: many; J gene: TRBJ2-5; D gene: -; CDR3 length: 14; V gene: TRBV29-1; CDR3 DNA: TGCAGCGCTGACGGCTCGGGGACCGGGGAGACCCAGTACTTC; CDR3 protein: CSADGSGTGETQYF
clone size: -; J gene: TRBJ1-1; D gene: -; CDR3 length: 11; V gene: TRBV4-1; CDR3 DNA: TGCGCCAGCCGCCGAGATGTGGAAGCTTTCTTT; CDR3 protein: CASRRDVEAFF
clone size: many; J gene: TRBJ1-3; D gene: -; CDR3 length: 13; V gene: TRBV30; CDR3 DNA: TGTGCCTGGAGTGTCAACTCTGGAAACACCATATATTTT; CDR3 protein: CAWSVNSGNTIYF
clone size: few; J gene: TRBJ1-3; D gene: TRBD1; CDR3 length: 16; V gene: TRBV27; CDR3 DNA: TGTGCCAGCAGTTCGGGGACAGGTTTATCTGGAAACACCATATATTTT; CDR3 protein: CASSSGTGLSGNTIYF
clone size: -; J gene: TRBJ2-1; D gene: -; CDR3 length: 12; V gene: TRBV15; CDR3 DNA: TGTGCCACCAGCAGAGCGGAGAATGAGCAGTTCTTC; CDR3 protein: CATSRAENEQFF
clone size: few; J gene: TRBJ2-2; D gene: -; CDR3 length: 17; V gene: TRBV4-2; CDR3 DNA: TGTGCCAGCACCCGCCTGGGGCGGGGGCGGAACACCGGGGAGCTGTTTTTT; CDR3 protein: CASTRLGRGRNTGELFF
clone size: few; J gene: TRBJ1-1; D gene: -; CDR3 length: 16; V gene: TRBV4-2; CDR3 DNA: TGTGCCAGCAGCCAAGTGCCAGGGACTAAGAACACTGAAGCTTTCTTT; CDR3 protein: CASSQVPGTKNTEAFF
clone size: many; J gene: TRBJ1-5; D gene: -; CDR3 length: 13; V gene: TRBV27; CDR3 DNA: TGTGCCAGCAGTTTTTACAGCAATCAGCCCCAGCATTTT; CDR3 protein: CASSFYSNQPQHF
clone size: many; J gene: TRBJ2-3; D gene: TRBD1; CDR3 length: 15; V gene: TRBV24-1; CDR3 DNA: TGTGCCACCAGTTCATTCACCGGGACAGATGATACGCAGTATTTT; CDR3 protein: CATSSFTGTDDTQYF
clone size: many; J gene: TRBJ2-4; D gene: -; CDR3 length: 14; V gene: TRBV2; CDR3 DNA: TGTGCCAGCAGTGAGTTCGGCAGGGTGAACATTCAGTACTTC; CDR3 protein: CASSEFGRVNIQYF
clone size: many; J gene: TRBJ2-2; D gene: TRBD2; CDR3 length: 16; V gene: TRBV28; CDR3 DNA: TGTGCCAGCAGTTTAGCGGGGGGGCGGAACACCGGGGAGCTGTTTTTT; CDR3 protein: CASSLAGGRNTGELFF
clone size: many; J gene: TRBJ1-2; D gene: TRBD1; CDR3 length: 15; V gene: TRBV6-2/TRBV6-3; CDR3 DNA: TGTGCCAGCAGTCGGGACAGGCCCCTTGATTATGGCTACACCTTC; CDR3 protein: CASSRDRPLDYGYTF
clone size: few; J gene: TRBJ1-2; D gene: TRBD1; CDR3 length: 14; V gene: TRBV6-1; CDR3 DNA: TGTGCCAGCAGTGAACAGGGCAGGGGGCCCGGCTACACCTTC; CDR3 protein: CASSEQGRGPGYTF
clone size: many; J gene: TRBJ1-6; D gene: -; CDR3 length: 13; V gene: TRBV10-3; CDR3 DNA: TGTGCCATCAGGGACAGCGATAATTCACCCCTCCACTTT; CDR3 protein: CAIRDSDNSPLHF
clone size: -; J gene: TRBJ1-1; D gene: TRBD1; CDR3 length: 15; V gene: TRBV28; CDR3 DNA: TGTGCCAGCAGTTTACGTGACAGGGTTCGGGAAGAAGCTTTCTTT; CDR3 protein: CASSLRDRVREEAFF
clone size: few; J gene: TRBJ1-4; D gene: -; CDR3 length: 16; V gene: TRBV6-6; CDR3 DNA: TGTGCCAGCAGTCCGGAAGGGGGGATGTCGAATGAAAAACTGTTTTTT; CDR3 protein: CASSPEGGMSNEKLFF
clone size: few; J gene: TRBJ1-5; D gene: -; CDR3 length: 13; V gene: TRBV6-2/TRBV6-3; CDR3 DNA: TGTGCCAGCAGTTACCCCAGGATTCAGCCCCAGCATTTT; CDR3 protein: CASSYPRIQPQHF
clone size: -; J gene: TRBJ2-7; D gene: -; CDR3 length: 12; V gene: TRBV20-1; CDR3 DNA: TGCAGTGCTAGCAGGGACGCCTACGAGCAGTACTTC; CDR3 protein: CSASRDAYEQYF
clone size: few; J gene: TRBJ1-6; D gene: -; CDR3 length: 12; V gene: TRBV20-1; CDR3 DNA: TGCAGTGCGAGGACCTATAATTCACCCCTCCACTTT; CDR3 protein: CSARTYNSPLHF
clone size: -; J gene: TRBJ2-1; D gene: TRBD2; CDR3 length: 16; V gene: TRBV18; CDR3 DNA: TGTGCCAGCTCACCAGCTCTAGCGGGGTCCTACAATGAGCAGTTCTTC; CDR3 protein: CASSPALAGSYNEQFF
clone size: many; J gene: TRBJ2-4; D gene: -; CDR3 length: 15; V gene: TRBV18; CDR3 DNA: TGTGCCAGCTCACCTGGGGAGACCGCCAAAAACATTCAGTACTTC; CDR3 protein: CASSPGETAKNIQYF
clone size: -; J gene: TRBJ2-2; D gene: -; CDR3 length: 14; V gene: TRBV15; CDR3 DNA: TGTGCCACCAGCAGATTTGAGAACACCGGGGAGCTGTTTTTT; CDR3 protein: CATSRFENTGELFF
clone size: many; J gene: TRBJ2-3; D gene: TRBD2; CDR3 length: 16; V gene: TRBV4-3; CDR3 DNA: TGCGCCAGCAGCCAAACCCCGACTAGCGGGGGGGATACGCAGTATTTT; CDR3 protein: CASSQTPTSGGDTQYF
clone size: few; J gene: TRBJ2-3; D gene: -; CDR3 length: 14; V gene: TRBV14; CDR3 DNA: TGTGCCAGCAGCCAAGTCTCAGGGACAAATACGCAGTATTTT; CDR3 protein: CASSQVSGTNTQYF
clone size: many; J gene: TRBJ2-7; D gene: -; CDR3 length: 13; V gene: TRBV7-6; CDR3 DNA: TGTGCCAGCAGCTATGGGGAGTCCTACGAGCAGTACTTC; CDR3 protein: CASSYGESYEQYF
clone size: few; J gene: TRBJ2-7; D gene: TRBD2; CDR3 length: 14; V gene: TRBV6-2/TRBV6-3; CDR3 DNA: TGTGCCAGCAGTCTGCAGGGAGGGTACGACGAGCAGTACTTC; CDR3 protein: CASSLQGGYDEQYF
clone size: few; J gene: TRBJ2-1; D gene: TRBD1; CDR3 length: 15; V gene: TRBV11-3; CDR3 DNA: TGTGCCAGCAGCAAAGGACAGGGCCGTGACAATGAGCAGTTCTTC; CDR3 protein: CASSKGQGRDNEQFF
clone size: -; J gene: TRBJ2-7; D gene: -; CDR3 length: 15; V gene: TRBV12-3/TRBV12-4; CDR3 DNA: TGTGCCAGCAGCCTGGGCAGGGGTCATTCCTACGAGCAGTACTTC; CDR3 protein: CASSLGRGHSYEQYF